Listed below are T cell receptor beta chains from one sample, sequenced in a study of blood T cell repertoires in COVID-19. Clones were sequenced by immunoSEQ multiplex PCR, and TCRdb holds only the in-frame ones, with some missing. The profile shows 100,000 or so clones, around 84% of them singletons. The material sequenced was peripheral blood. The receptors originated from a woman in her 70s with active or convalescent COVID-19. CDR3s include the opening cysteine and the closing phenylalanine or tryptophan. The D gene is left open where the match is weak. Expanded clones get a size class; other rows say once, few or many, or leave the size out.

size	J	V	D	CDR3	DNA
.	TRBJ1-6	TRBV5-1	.	CASSPSGAEGSPLHF	TGCGCCAGCAGCCCCTCAGGGGCAGAAGGTTCACCCCTCCACTTT
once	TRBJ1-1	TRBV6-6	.	CASILTPGNTEAFF	TGTGCCAGCATCCTAACGCCGGGGAACACTGAAGCTTTCTTT
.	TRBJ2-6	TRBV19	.	CASRTAGLGAGANVLTF	TGTGCCTCCAGGACGGCGGGGCTAGGCGCTGGGGCCAACGTCCTGACTTTC
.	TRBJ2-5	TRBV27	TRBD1	CASSLGQGARETQYF	TGTGCCAGCAGTTTAGGACAGGGGGCTCGAGAGACCCAGTACTTC
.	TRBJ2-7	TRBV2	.	CASKSQDKGPYEQYF	TGTGCCAGCAAGTCCCAGGACAAGGGGCCCTACGAGCAGTACTTC
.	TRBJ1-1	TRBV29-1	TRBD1	CSVLYRGETEAFF	TGCAGCGTGTTATACAGGGGTGAGACTGAAGCTTTCTTT
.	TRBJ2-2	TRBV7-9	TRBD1	CASRVDRLATGELFF	TGTGCCAGCAGAGTGGACAGGCTGGCCACCGGGGAGCTGTTTTTT
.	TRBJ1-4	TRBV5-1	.	CASSRGGVATNEKLFF	TGCGCCAGCAGCCGGGGAGGCGTTGCAACTAATGAAAAACTGTTTTTT
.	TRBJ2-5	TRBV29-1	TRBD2	CSVEGASGRGETQYF	TGCAGCGTTGAGGGTGCTAGCGGGAGGGGGGAGACCCAGTACTTC
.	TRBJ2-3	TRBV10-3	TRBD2	CAISEPETGTTITDTQYF	TGTGCCATCAGTGAGCCCGAAACCGGGACTACTATCACAGATACGCAGTATTTT
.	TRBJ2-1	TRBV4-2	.	CASSQDGTEGSYNEQFF	TGTGCCAGCAGCCAAGATGGGACTGAGGGATCCTACAATGAGCAGTTCTTC
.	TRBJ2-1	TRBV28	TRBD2	CASSFLSSGDNEQFF	TGTGCCAGCAGTTTCTTGTCTAGCGGGGACAATGAGCAGTTCTTC
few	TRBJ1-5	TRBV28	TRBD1	CASTRDSHSNQPQHF	TGTGCCAGCACAAGGGACAGTCATAGCAATCAGCCCCAGCATTTT
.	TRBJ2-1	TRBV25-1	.	CASSEQGNEQFF	TGTGCCAGCAGTGAACAGGGCAATGAGCAGTTCTTC
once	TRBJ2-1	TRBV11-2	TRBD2	CASSLDGLAGGEQFF	TGTGCCAGCAGCTTAGATGGGCTAGCGGGGGGGGAGCAGTTCTTC
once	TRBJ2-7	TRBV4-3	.	CASSQDSRSGVKYF	TGCGCCAGCAGCCAAGATTCCCGGTCGGGGGTTAAGTACTTC
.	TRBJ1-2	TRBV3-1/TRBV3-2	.	CASSLQGYGYTF	TGTGCCAGCAGTCTACAGGGCTATGGCTACACCTTC
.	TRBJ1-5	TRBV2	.	CASSRVSDNQPQHF	TGTGCCAGCAGCAGGGTCAGTGACAATCAGCCCCAGCATTTT
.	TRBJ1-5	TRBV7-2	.	CASSATGNQPQHF	TGTGCCAGCAGCGCAACAGGGAATCAGCCCCAGCATTTT
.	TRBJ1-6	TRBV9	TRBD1	CASSPGTGDSSYNSPLHF	TGTGCCAGCAGCCCCGGGACAGGGGACAGCTCCTATAATTCACCCCTCCACTTT
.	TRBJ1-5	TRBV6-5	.	CASSYSGGRLYF	TGTGCCAGCAGTTACTCGGGGGGACGGCTGTATTTT
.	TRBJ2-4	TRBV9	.	CASSVSSGTADDIQYF	TGTGCCAGCAGCGTAAGTAGCGGGACAGCGGACGACATTCAGTACTTC
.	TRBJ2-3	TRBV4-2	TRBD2	CASSQGLAGTTDTQYF	TGTGCCAGCAGCCAAGGACTAGCGGGGACCACAGATACGCAGTATTTT
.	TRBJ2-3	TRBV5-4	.	CASSLGGSRADTQYF	TGTGCCAGCAGCTTAGGTGGGAGTCGGGCAGATACGCAGTATTTT
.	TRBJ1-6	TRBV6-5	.	CASSLDTNSPLHF	TGTGCCAGCAGTTTAGACACTAATTCACCCCTCCACTTT
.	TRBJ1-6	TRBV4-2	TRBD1	CASSQGTGADSPLHF	TGTGCCAGCAGCCAAGGTACAGGGGCGGATTCACCCCTCCACTTT
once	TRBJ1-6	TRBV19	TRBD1	CASSAGQGSSYNSPLHF	TGTGCCAGTAGTGCCGGACAGGGAAGCTCCTATAATTCACCCCTCCACTTT
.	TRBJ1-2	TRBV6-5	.	CASSYSGLPGYTF	TGTGCCAGCAGTTACTCGGGGCTGCCCGGCTACACCTTC
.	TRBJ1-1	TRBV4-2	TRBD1	CASSQPRQGSTEAFF	TGTGCCAGCAGCCAACCCCGACAGGGAAGCACTGAAGCTTTCTTT
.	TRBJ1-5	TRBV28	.	CASRPRGLLSNQPQHF	TGTGCCAGCAGACCCCGTGGGCTTTTGAGCAATCAGCCCCAGCATTTT
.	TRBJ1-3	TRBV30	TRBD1	CAWSAGTADTIYF	TGTGCCTGGAGTGCCGGGACAGCTGACACCATATATTTT
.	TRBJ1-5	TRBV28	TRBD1	CASSPRDRENQPQHF	TGTGCCAGCAGTCCGCGGGACAGGGAAAATCAGCCCCAGCATTTT
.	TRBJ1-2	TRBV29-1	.	CSVTEGVGGYTF	TGCAGCGTAACCGAGGGGGTGGGAGGCTACACCTTC